This T cell receptor (beta chain) was sequenced during a study of T cells after yellow fever vaccination (dated by TCRdb to the late 2010s). About the full investigation: The SMART-Seq v4 Ultra Low Input RNA kit was used to prepare libraries from fractions with low cell numbers. Bulk PBMC replicates and cell subsets were isolated from blood drawn at multiple timepoints before and after both primary and secondary immunization. To follow T-cell clones before and after primary and booster YFV17D yellow fever vaccination, bulk TCR alpha and beta repertoires were sequenced over time. Two healthy male donors, one aged 18 to 30 and one aged 30 to 40 years, were included in the cohort. The full study reports these points: Compared with the primary T-cell response, the secondary T-cell response was weaker but faster, peaking on day 5 rather than day 15. Only a couple of donors were included in the study, so the extent to which the findings can be generalized is limited. Most clones expanded after primary vaccination (almost 98% of CD4 and approximately 86% of CD8) were re-detected after the booster, suggesting that broad memory maintenance occurred. A small fraction of clonotypes showed up in both the CD4 and CD8 compartments, probably as a result of convergent recombination. Computational filtering was needed because FACS-sorted repertoires could contain abundant contaminating clonotypes from the bulk population.

Data came from an Illumina NovaSeq 6000. TCR cDNA was synthesized by 5'RACE template switching, through which a universal primer site and unique molecular identifiers were introduced. cDNA synthesis was primed from both the TCR alpha and TCR beta constant segments. Libraries were amplified in two PCR steps, with sample barcodes and sequencing adapters added in the second step. Sequencing of the libraries was done on either Illumina HiSeq 2500 (2x100 bp) or NovaSeq (2x150 bp). On the authors' methods: MIGEC handled demultiplexing of reads and collapsing into UMI consensus sequences, while MiXCR performed V(D)J alignment. Clonotypes responding to the vaccine were identified with edgeR on replicate PBMC samples, with the criteria of FDR below 0.01 and a log2 fold change above 5 up to day 15. Each bulk clonotype received a CD4 or CD8 identity based on whether the sequenced CD4 or CD8 repertoire contained that clonotype at higher abundance. TCRdb reworked the public reads: Q25 trimming with fastp, MiXCR clone assembly, productive beta chains retained. CDR3 protein sequences are deduplicated, and each keeps its most common genes and DNA. The V and J calls here are based on TCRdb, not the publication. This sample holds about 340,000 distinct CDR3 sequences; roughly 4% were observed only once. The ten largest clones add up to roughly 24% of the sample.

The treatment or condition label of this sample denotes: live attenuated yellow fever vaccine strain. At every blood-draw timepoint, two biological replicates of bulk PBMCs were collected. A standard Ficoll-Paque protocol was used to isolate PBMCs from peripheral blood. TriZol was used to extract RNA from bulk PBMCs, CD4 and CD8 fractions, and dextramer-positive and dextramer-negative fractions. This clonotype was observed a few times. Its antigen is unknown. Per-base qualities were not stored, and no clone one base away is much larger. From the cysteine through the phenylalanine, the CDR3 covers 16 amino acids. Here the CDR3 DNA is all that survives: 48 bases in frame from base 1.

Recombination connected TRBV21-1 to TRBJ1-1; the table's TRBD1 call for D was not verified on the DNA. TRBV21-1 is marked as a pseudogene. The sequence was collected from a man younger than 35 who received the YFV17D yellow fever vaccine. The sample in question was PBMCs, obtained 5 days after the yellow fever booster vaccination. The DNA sequence is as follows: TGTGCCAGCAGCGGGCGGGACAGAGAGATGAACACTGAAGCTTTCTTT. This sequence encodes CASSGRDREMNTEAFF.